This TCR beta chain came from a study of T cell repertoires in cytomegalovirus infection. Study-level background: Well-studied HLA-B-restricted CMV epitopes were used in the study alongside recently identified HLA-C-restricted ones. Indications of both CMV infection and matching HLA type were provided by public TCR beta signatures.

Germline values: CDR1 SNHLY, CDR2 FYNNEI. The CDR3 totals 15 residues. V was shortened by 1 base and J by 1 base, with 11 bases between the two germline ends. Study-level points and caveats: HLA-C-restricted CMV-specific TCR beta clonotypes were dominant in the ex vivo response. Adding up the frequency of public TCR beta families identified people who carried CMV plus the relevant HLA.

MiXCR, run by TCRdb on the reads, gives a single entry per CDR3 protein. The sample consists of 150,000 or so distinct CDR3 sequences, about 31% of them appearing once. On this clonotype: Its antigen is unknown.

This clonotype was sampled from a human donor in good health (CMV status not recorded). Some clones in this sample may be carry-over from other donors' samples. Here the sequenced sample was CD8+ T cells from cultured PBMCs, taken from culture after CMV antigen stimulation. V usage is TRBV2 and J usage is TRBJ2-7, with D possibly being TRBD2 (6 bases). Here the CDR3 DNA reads TGTGCCAGCAGTGAAGGGAGGGGACCATCCTACGAGCAGTACTTC. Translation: CASSEGRGPSYEQYF.